This T cell receptor (beta chain) was captured in a study of cytomegalovirus exposure and HLA in healthy donors. Study in general: In an early release, HLA-typed donors contributed 80 million to 95 million unique TCR sequences.

The CDR3 is 16 amino acids. Trimming removed 3 bases at V and 3 bases at J, with 17 bases between. From germline, CDR1 is MNHEY and CDR2 SVGAGI. This clone was seen a few times. The antigen remains unidentified. Study-level findings and limits: Donors belonging to an Asian-associated ancestry cluster reportedly showed fewer N-insertions in productive TCRs than the roughly 670-donor mean, according to what a later analysis found. Solely CMV serostatus was available to characterize immune exposure. Analysis performed later found roughly 17,000 TCR beta sequences associated with HLA alleles at 0.05 false discovery rate.

PCR involved 60 Vbeta and 13 Jbeta primers. Here immunoSEQ multiplex PCR was the method, and the copy in TCRdb shows in-frame clones only, minus some. Of some 150,000 clones in the sample, around 78% are singletons; the top ten hold around 0.71%. Sample: PBMCs. The chain couples TRBV6-5 to TRBJ2-5; TRBD2 is a possible D gene (7 bases). The source is a female donor in good health and CMV-seronegative. In nucleotides, the CDR3 is TGTGCCAGCAGTTATACGGGGGGCGGGTGGGAAGAGACCCAGTACTTC. It specifies CASSYTGGGWEETQYF.